The T cell receptor beta chain under discussion was sequenced for a study of graft-versus-host responses after intestinal transplantation. As for the study in general: Transplants given to recipients were multivisceral, liver-intestinal, or isolated intestinal. The recipients all started with anti-thymocyte globulin induction and then took tacrolimus and steroids for 3 to 4 years.

To note about this clone: What it binds is unknown.

The CDR3 sequence is 11 residues long. Germline-derived CDR1 and CDR2 are LNHDA and SQIVND (reference sequence). Some clones are missing from TCRdb's copy, which holds only in-frame ones; the method was immunoSEQ multiplex PCR. The sample consists of roughly 28,000 clones, over 80% of them appearing once. The sequencing here drew on unstimulated CD4+ T cells sorted from spleen or lymph node cells, taken before intestinal transplant. The chain links TRBV19 to TRBJ1-3; D remains ambiguous. The DNA matches TRBJ2-2 better at its end, which makes the J call doubtful. This TCR derives from a human donor who received an intestinal transplant. The CDR3 nucleotides are TGTGCCACAGGGAACACCGGGGAGCTGTTTTTT. It codes for CATGNTGELFF.